The source of this T cell receptor beta chain is a study of blood T cell repertoires in COVID-19 (dated by TCRdb to 2020 to 2021). About the study as a whole: Collaborator samples came from the United States, Italy and Spain and covered acute and convalescent phases of COVID-19. The material from the prospective study consisted of cDNA or gDNA derived from T cells, B-cell-depleted T cells, or PBMCs. Deeply sampled blood TCRbeta repertoires from subjects exposed to, actively infected with, or recovered from COVID-19 were included in the dataset. The repertoires were made available in a free public database intended to serve as a resource for research on the immune response to SARS-CoV-2. Samples came from the ongoing ImmuneRACE study (first 160 participants) plus 1,254 subjects from 6 global collaborators. Sample metadata almost always included a de-identified subject ID, COVID-19 status, age in years and sex. HLA class I and class II types, where available, came from metadata supplied by the sample provider rather than from assay-based typing.

Overall study results and their limits: Clinical and demographic metadata were provided uncurated, with the amount varying by source and participant.

To note about this clone: The specificity of this receptor is unknown. Qualities for individual bases were not recorded, and no much larger clone is one base off.

TCRbeta CDR3 regions were amplified from genomic DNA by means of the immunoSEQ Assay, a bias-controlled multiplex PCR. Per the original workflow: The number of nucleated cells in each sample was estimated by amplification of reference gene primers within the assay. To quantify the absolute abundance of each unique TCRbeta CDR3 rearrangement, sequence reads were collapsed and filtered. Productive Simpson clonality was computed per sample as the square root of Simpson's diversity index over productive rearrangements. TCRdb took over this immuneACCESS table, retaining in-frame rearrangements with V and J assigned. Such tables are incomplete; in checked studies, under half of the missing clones stem from an unresolved V gene, and the remainder is unexplained. V and J calls and clone size are those listed in that table; D and trimming were worked out from the DNA. The sample table records roughly 84,000 clones; 78% of these occur just once. Roughly 38% of the sample comes from the top ten.

One collaborating source in Seattle enrolled patients while the patients were actively infected and followed the patients over time throughout the course of disease. Whole blood was collected in K2EDTA tubes by collaborating institutions according to the institutions' own protocols. For TCRbeta analysis, collaborators shipped samples as frozen whole blood, isolated PBMCs, or DNA extracted from either of those sample types. The sequenced material came from peripheral blood. This TCR was recovered from a man in his sixties with COVID-19, enrolled during active disease.

Read as DNA, the sequence is TGTGCCAGCAGCTCCTCCGGGACTAGCGGGGGTCCGTCCTACGAGCAGTACTTC. Translated, it reads CASSSSGTSGGPSYEQYF. The sequence is built from TRBV7-9 and TRBJ2-7; 14 bases in between match TRBD2. CDR1 and CDR2, looked up from the germline V gene (reference sequence), are SEHNR and FQNEAQ. The V end gives up 4 bases and the J end 1 base, leaving 9 bases in the junction not matched to a gene. Including the terminal cysteine and phenylalanine, the CDR3 comprises 18 residues. Only the CDR3 part of the read is kept: 54 bases, read in frame from the first base.